A single sample is the source of the 20 T cell receptor beta chains below, sequenced in a study of regulatory T cells in long-lasting Graves disease. Arm-PCR with iRepertoire HTBI primers amplified the CDR3 regions for these TCR beta libraries. Each CDR3 protein gets one entry after TCRdb re-called the multiplex PCR reads with MiXCR. This sample yields approximately 310,000 distinct CDR3 sequences, of which 15% to 20% are seen a single time; less than 45% belongs to the top ten. Time point reported: newly diagnosed GD, antithyroid drugs for less than 3 months. Preparation of the TCR library used RNA extracted from PBMCs. The sample in question was peripheral blood mononuclear cells (PBMCs), obtained at new diagnosis, from a patient treated with antithyroid drugs. The receptors were gathered from a female donor with Graves disease.

This clonotype appeared many times. The rearrangement links TRBV18 to TRBJ1-6, with D maybe TRBD1 (5 bases). The CDR3 is 16 amino acids. Germline-derived CDR1 and CDR2 are KGHSH and LQKENI. The germline V and J ends were trimmed by 4 bases and 6 bases, with 16 bases remaining between them. The CDR3 sequence is CASSLTTARGNSPLHF. The CDR3 bases are TGTGCCAGCTCACTCACCACCGCTAGGGGTAATTCACCCCTCCACTTT.

This clonotype was counted ten times or more. This chain joins TRBV6-1 and TRBJ2-5; D is unresolved. Germline assignment: CDR1 MNHNS and CDR2 SASEGT. The CDR3 runs 9 residues. V was clipped by 8 bases and J by 4 bases, with 2 bases between them. CDR3 protein: CASAETQYF. CDR3 nucleotides: TGTGCCAGCGCAGAGACCCAGTACTTC.

This clonotype occurred many times. The CDR3 reads CASNQPQGVSGGNTGELFF. The DNA of the CDR3 is TGTGCCAGCAACCAACCACAGGGCGTTAGTGGTGGGAACACCGGGGAGCTGTTTTTT. V usage is TRBV11-2 and J usage is TRBJ2-2; TRBD1 might be the D (6 bases). Trimming removed 7 bases from V and 1 base from J, with 25 bases in between. CDR1 and CDR2 (germline): SGHAT, FQNNGV. The CDR3 runs to 19 residues. Together with reference TRBV11-2 and TRBJ2-2, the CDR3 gives the full variable domain: EAGVAQSPRYKIIEKRQSVAFWCNPISGHATLYWYQQILGQGPKLLIQFQNNGVVDDSQLPKDRFSAERLKGVDSTLKIQPAKLEDSAVYLCASNQPQGVSGGNTGELFFGEGSRLTVL.

Of note for this clonotype: Possible read error: a much larger clone is one base away. This chain uses TRBV6-2 or TRBV6-3 with TRBJ1-1, with D maybe TRBD1 (6 bases). Looked up from germline, CDR1 is MNHEY and CDR2 is SVGEGT. Trimming removed 7 bases from V and 4 bases from J, with 13 bases in between. This CDR3 spans 13 amino acids. CDR3 loop: CASTGQLSTEAFF. The CDR3 DNA follows: TGTGCCAGCACCGGACAGTTGAGCACTGAAGCTTTCTTT.

This clonotype was seen repeatedly, ten times or more. The CDR3: CASSLVGRANEQFF. CDR3 DNA: TGTGCCAGCAGCTTAGTAGGGAGGGCCAATGAGCAGTTCTTC. The V call is TRBV11-2, the J call TRBJ2-1, with 7 nucleotides matching TRBD2. The CDR3 has 14 residues. The germline CDR1 and CDR2 sequences are SGHAT and FQNNGV. With V trimmed by 1 base and J by 6 bases, 3 bases remained unmatched.

This clonotype was observed many times. V and J are TRBV6-6 and TRBJ1-1; D is undetermined. This CDR3 comprises 16 residues. Deletions cut 0 bases from V and 4 bases from J, with 15 bases between. The germline CDR1 and CDR2 sequences are MNHNY and SVGAGI (reference sequence). The CDR3 protein is CASSYSGGHGSTEAFF. CDR3 coding DNA: TGTGCCAGCAGTTACTCGGGAGGGCACGGTAGCACTGAAGCTTTCTTT.

Details on this clonotype: A much larger clone is a single base away; this may be a read error. The chain links TRBV28 to TRBJ2-7; 11 nucleotides align to TRBD2. With 3 bases clipped from V and 3 bases from J, the junction kept 4 bases outside the gene matches. The CDR3 is 15 residues long. Germline CDR1 is MDHEN and CDR2 is SYDVKM. CDR3 nucleotide sequence: TGTGCCAGCAGTTTGAGACTAGCGGGGTTCTACGAGCAGTACTTC. Translation gives CASSLRLAGFYEQYF.

This clonotype has just a few counts. This chain uses TRBV19 with TRBJ2-7, with D maybe TRBD1 (5 bases). V shed 9 bases and J shed 0 bases, with 15 bases lying between them. The V gene's germline CDR1 is LNHDA and CDR2 SQIVND (reference sequence). This CDR3 has 14 residues. CDR3 DNA: TGTGCCAGGACCAACGACAGCCTCTCCTACGAGCAGTACTTC. Its protein is CARTNDSLSYEQYF.

This clonotype was seen at least ten times. The V and J genes are TRBV19 and TRBJ1-1; 7 nucleotides agree with TRBD1. Germline trimming cut 3 bases from V and 7 bases from J; bases unmatched to any gene: 11. The CDR3 is made up of 15 amino acids. Germline V gene sequence: CDR1 LNHDA, CDR2 SQIVND (reference sequence). CDR3 loop: CASSIIPTGAGEAFF. CDR3 nucleotide sequence: TGTGCCAGTAGTATCATTCCCACAGGGGCGGGTGAAGCTTTCTTT.

Ten or more counts support this clonotype. CDR3: CASRYDTNTEAFF. The CDR3 DNA sequence: TGCGCCAGCAGATACGATACCAACACTGAAGCTTTCTTT. The chain uses TRBV5-1 and TRBJ1-1, with D uncertain. Per germline, CDR1 SGHRS and CDR2 YFSETQ. V was shortened by 5 bases and J by 2 bases, with 10 bases between the two germline ends. The CDR3 loop spans 13 amino acids.

This clonotype was observed many times. The genes are TRBV5-1 and TRBJ2-7; TRBD1 matches 9 bases. Germline CDR1 is SGHRS and CDR2 is YFSETQ. The length of the CDR3 is 15 residues. V shed 5 bases, J shed 1 base, and the junction held 7 bases outside the gene matches. The CDR3 is CASRQGAIGSYEQYF. As DNA, the CDR3 is TGCGCCAGCAGACAGGGGGCGATCGGTTCCTACGAGCAGTACTTC. The variable domain in full, with the rest retrieved from reference TRBV5-1 and TRBJ2-7, is KAGVTQTPRYLIKTRGQQVTLSCSPISGHRSVSWYQQTPGQGLQFLFEYFSETQRNKGNFPGRFSGRQFSNSRSEMNVSTLELGDSALYLCASRQGAIGSYEQYFGPGTRLTVT.

On this clonotype: A single base is all that separates this from a far larger clone, so a read error is likely. V and J are TRBV19 and TRBJ2-3, with 7 positions matching TRBD1. The tail of the sequence fits TRBJ2-5 better, so the J call may be wrong. There are 16 residues in the CDR3. The germline V gene encodes CDR1 LNHDA and CDR2 SQIVND (reference sequence). The CDR3 sequence: CASSTADRKERETQYF. The CDR3 DNA is TGTGCCAGTAGTACGGCGGACAGGAAGGAGAGAGAGACCCAGTACTTC.

In the case of this clonotype: Since a much larger clone is just one base distant, this may be a read error. The genes are TRBV10-3 and TRBJ2-6, with D possibly being TRBD1 (6 bases). Germline CDR1 reads ENHRY; CDR2 reads SYGVKD. V was trimmed by 11 bases and J by 0 bases, leaving 14 bases between them. CDR3 length equals 15 residues. The CDR3 is CAVNQGNSGANVLTF. Written as DNA, the CDR3 is TGTGCCGTCAATCAGGGGAACTCTGGGGCCAACGTCCTGACTTTC.

The J gene is TRBJ2-1, the V gene TRBV7-9; 7 bases align to TRBD2. The better agreement between TRBJ2-5 and the DNA end casts doubt on the J call. This CDR3 spans 16 amino acids. CDR1 and CDR2 from the germline V gene are SEHNR and FQNEAQ (reference sequence). The CDR3 loop reads CASSPAGQGGIETQYF. Here the CDR3 DNA reads TGTGCCAGCAGCCCAGCGGGGCAGGGTGGTATAGAGACCCAGTACTTC.

This clonotype occurred a few times. The chain is built from TRBV5-1 and TRBJ2-7, with TRBD2 identical over 10 bases. V lost 1 base, J lost 8 bases, and 6 bases stayed unmatched. Per the germline V gene, CDR1 is SGHRS and CDR2 is YFSETQ. This CDR3 has 14 residues. CDR3 residues: CASSLKAGGLQQYF. The DNA for the CDR3 is TGCGCCAGCAGCTTGAAAGCGGGAGGGCTCCAGCAGTACTTC.

This clonotype was seen many times. The genes are TRBV12-3 or TRBV12-4 and TRBJ2-7; D remains unclear. Between the trimmed V and J ends, which lost 5 bases and 3 bases, there was a span of 5 bases. CDR3 size: 11 residues. Written as DNA, the CDR3 is TGTGCCAGCAGTCTCTTCTACGAGCAGTACTTC. Its translation is CASSLFYEQYF.

This clonotype was counted ten times or more. V usage is TRBV6-1 and J usage is TRBJ1-5, with unresolved D. Germline loops: CDR1 MNHNS, CDR2 SASEGT. The CDR3 runs 14 residues. With 7 bases removed from V and 0 bases from J, the gap between germline ends came to 10 bases. The CDR3 nucleotides read TGTGCCAGCAAAGCCGAACTTAGCAATCAGCCCCAGCATTTT. Amino acid sequence: CASKAELSNQPQHF.

This clonotype was found many times. The chain uses TRBV2 and TRBJ1-1; possible D gene TRBD1, 6 bases. V lost 2 bases and J 0 bases, leaving 25 bases between the germline ends. The CDR3 has 20 residues. Germline CDR1 reads SNHLY; CDR2 reads FYNNEI. The CDR3, as DNA: TGTGCCAGCAGTGAAAAGAGAGGGAACAGGGACGTCTTCTTGAACACTGAAGCTTTCTTT. Translating it yields CASSEKRGNRDVFLNTEAFF.

This clonotype was recorded at least ten times. The chain uses TRBV30 and TRBJ2-3; the match to TRBD1 covers 7 bases. Losses at the gene ends were 2 bases for V and 4 bases for J; bases not matched to a gene: 6. The CDR3 extends over 14 amino acids. The V gene's germline CDR1 is GTSNPN and CDR2 SVGIG (reference sequence). This CDR3 reads CAWSSDRRSDTQYF. The CDR3 nucleotides are TGTGCCTGGAGTTCGGACAGGCGGTCAGATACGCAGTATTTT.

This clonotype was counted only a few times. The rearrangement links TRBV6-1 to TRBJ2-2, with TRBD1 identical over 8 bases. Trimming took 5 bases from V and 0 from J; bases not matched to a gene: 5. The CDR3 runs to 16 residues. Per the germline V gene, CDR1 is MNHNS and CDR2 is SASEGT. CDR3 DNA: TGTGCCAGCAGTAACCTGGGACAGGCGAACACCGGGGAGCTGTTTTTT. Translation gives CASSNLGQANTGELFF.